The subject of this entry is one T cell receptor (beta chain). It lacks a known antigen. Per-base qualities were not stored, and no clone one base away is much larger. This record comes from a study of vaccination effects on CD4 cells after COVID-19 (dated 2022 in TCRdb). As for the study more broadly: Two doses of either the BNT162b2 or the mRNA-1273 mRNA SARS-CoV-2 vaccine were administered to participants. Pre-vaccine samples were drawn from a couple of convalescent patients 16 days and one week before the first dose, at 142 and 148 days after COVID-19 diagnosis. SARS-CoV-2 spike-specific CD4+ TCR repertoires from before and after mRNA vaccination were compared in COVID-19 convalescent patients and in infection-naive vaccine recipients. The full study included around nine COVID-19 convalescent patients and a handful of SARS-CoV-2-naive healthy vaccine recipients. The Oncomine TCR Beta short-read assay on an Illumina iSeq 100 was used to sequence cultures from other donors in the study.

The receptor library was made with the immunoSEQ multiplex PCR assay. DNA from the cultured and isolated CD4+ T cells underwent TCR beta CDR3 sequencing. The authors processed their data as follows. The analysis removed non-productive TCR sequences, trimmed reads to the CDR3 region, and retained only CDR3s that were 7 or more amino acids long. The MANAFEST web app was used to pick out antigen-specific clonotypes by comparing their expansion in peptide wells with that in reference cultures. To be called positive, a clone needed expansion at FDR<0.05 compared with the reference and with all other wells, an odds ratio greater than 5, and a frequency greater than 0.1% in two replicate wells. A clonotype was defined as cross-reactive if the clonotype was significantly expanded both in SARS-CoV-2 spike wells and in at least one common cold coronavirus spike condition. CDR3 similarity was assessed by Levenshtein distance with the stringdist R package, and unrooted trees were built with ape in R 3.6.1. This immuneACCESS table, as held by TCRdb, lists in-frame sequences with V and J called but not all clones. Of the missing ones, under half trace to an unresolved V gene in checked studies; the others have no known cause. V and J calls and clone size are those listed in that table; D and trimming were worked out from the DNA. In this sample the table shows tens of thousands of clones, 72% of which occur a single time. The top ten clones comprise around 30% of the sample.

To identify antigen-specific CD4+ T cell clonotypes by their expansion, the ViraFEST assay first stimulated PBMC with viral peptide pools and then applied TCR sequencing. After about 9 days of culture, CD4+ T cells were isolated with the EasySep CD4+ T cell isolation kit. Convalescent patients had PCR-confirmed SARS-CoV-2 infection between March and December 2020, before Alpha, Beta and Delta variants emerged in the United States. Roughly 2 million PBMC per well were cultured in IMDM with around 5% human AB serum, 9 to 10 IU/ml IL-2 and gentamicin, plus 10 ug/ml peptides. Half of the culture medium was replaced with fresh IL-2-containing medium on days 3 and 7. Unless noted otherwise, every peptide stimulation condition was cultured in triplicate wells. PBMC were separated from whole blood using Ficoll-Paque Plus gradient centrifugation and were then either cryopreserved at -140C or used fresh. Genomic DNA was extracted from cultured CD4+ T cells with the QIAamp micro DNA kit.

V and J lose 7 bases and 4 bases, and a span of 14 bases separates them. The cysteine opens and the phenylalanine closes a CDR3 of 13 amino acids. Kept here is only the CDR3 DNA, which spans 39 bases and is read in frame from base 1. Via the germline V gene, CDR1 is SQVTM and CDR2 ANQGSEA. Study-wide conclusions, independent of this receptor: Among convalescent patients, the spike-reactive repertoire after vaccination was made up mainly of new vaccine-induced clones that were largely distinct from the clones induced by infection. Both infection-induced and vaccine-induced clones contracted markedly at late post-vaccination timepoints, which is consistent with waning T cell responses. Limitations of the study were the small number of convalescent patients and the absence of early post-infection timepoints.

Sequenced material: CD4+ T cells from PBMCs cultured with a peptide pool, taken before COVID-19 vaccination. The rearrangement joined TRBV29-1 to TRBJ1-3; perhaps TRBD1 is the D gene, with 6 bases matching. The receptor comes from a human donor who had a prior SARS-CoV-2 infection. The DNA sequence reads TGCAGCGCCCGACAGGCTTCAGGAAACACCATATATTTT. This codes for CSARQASGNTIYF. With all but the CDR3 taken from the reference TRBV29-1 and TRBJ1-3 genes, the full variable domain is: SAVISQKPSRDICQRGTSLTIQCQVDSQVTMMFWYRQQPGQSLTLIATANQGSEATYESGFVIDKFPISRPNLTFSTLTVSNMSPEDSSIYLCSARQASGNTIYFGEGSWLTVV.